Listed here are 15 T cell receptor beta chains from one sample, sequenced in a study of blood T cells in healthy people across ages. Through a sample-barcoded 5' primer and a J-beta primer mix, a second PCR was run for roughly 6 to 11 cycles. TCRdb independently ran MiXCR on the 5' RACE reads; one entry per CDR3 protein. Found here are about 570,000 distinct CDR3 sequences, roughly 28% of them singletons; the top ten hold around 20%. The sample taken for sequencing was blood. These receptor sequences come from a woman between 65 and 79 years old in good health.

The chain links TRBV5-1 to TRBJ2-5, with 10 bases identical to TRBD2. The germline V gene has CDR1 SGHRS and CDR2 YFSETQ. Germline trimming cut 1 base from V and 2 bases from J; bases unmatched to any gene: 8. There are 17 residues in the CDR3. CDR3 DNA: TGCGCCAGCAGCTTGTTTGCAGGGACTAGCGAACAAGAGACCCAGTACTTC. This sequence encodes CASSLFAGTSEQETQYF.

The V gene is TRBV20-1, the J gene TRBJ1-1; D is ambiguous. Per the germline V gene, CDR1 is DFQATT and CDR2 is SNEGSKA (reference sequence). Trimming took 5 bases from V and 4 from J, leaving 11 bases between them. The CDR3 loop spans 12 amino acids. The CDR3 loop is CSAEGLTTEAFF. The CDR3 region has the DNA TGCAGTGCTGAAGGACTGACCACTGAAGCTTTCTTT.

There are a few counts of this clonotype. V gene TRBV18 combines with J gene TRBJ2-5, with 7 bases identical to TRBD1. CDR1 KGHSH and CDR2 LQKENI come from the germline V gene. There are 15 residues in the CDR3. V trimming: 0 bases; J trimming: 2 bases; junction bases outside the gene matches: 3. CDR3 nucleotide sequence: TGTGCCAGCTCACCACCGGGCAGGGGGCAAGAGACCCAGTACTTC. Translating it yields CASSPPGRGQETQYF.

Of note for this clonotype: A single base separates this from a much larger clone, so it may be a read error. The chain has TRBV4-2 and TRBJ2-1, with a possible D match to TRBD1 (6 bases). The CDR3 has 14 amino acids. V was pared by 2 bases and J by 6 bases, with 11 bases between. Germline-derived CDR1 and CDR2 are LGHNA and YNFKEQ. CDR3 residues: CASSQLGRGNEQFF. The CDR3 nucleotides are TGTGCCAGCAGCCAACTCGGCAGGGGCAATGAGCAGTTCTTC.

The rearrangement joins TRBV7-2 to TRBJ1-2, with D perhaps matching TRBD1 (6 bases). CDR1 and CDR2 from the germline V gene are SGHTA and FQGNSA. V lost 4 bases, J lost 0 bases, and 12 bases lay in between. This CDR3 is 15 amino acids long. The CDR3 sequence is CASSYRGHSNYGYTF. In DNA, the CDR3 is TGTGCCAGCAGCTATCGGGGGCATTCTAACTATGGCTACACCTTC.

In its sample, this clonotype was seen a few times. The chain recombines TRBV29-1 with TRBJ2-3, with TRBD2 matching over 7 bases. The CDR3 is made up of 14 amino acids. The ends lost 7 bases at V and 1 base at J; junction bases unmatched: 8. From germline, CDR1 is SQVTM and CDR2 ANQGSEA. CDR3 amino acids: CSGTRAGGTDTQYF. In DNA form, the CDR3 reads TGCAGCGGCACTAGGGCGGGAGGCACAGATACGCAGTATTTT.

This chain connects TRBV2 to TRBJ2-6, with D unclear. V was clipped by 1 base and J by 2 bases, with 9 bases between them. The CDR3 covers 16 residues. Per germline, CDR1 SNHLY and CDR2 FYNNEI. The CDR3 region is CASSEGARTGANVLTF. CDR3 DNA: TGTGCCAGCAGTGAAGGGGCGCGTACTGGGGCCAACGTCCTGACTTTC.

The J gene is TRBJ1-1, the V gene TRBV2; 10 bases fit TRBD1. J lost 7 bases, V lost 6 bases, and 8 bases had no gene match. Germline V lookup: CDR1 SNHLY, CDR2 FYNNEI. The length of the CDR3 is 14 residues. The DNA for the CDR3 is TGTGCCAGCAGAGCGACAGGGGGCAGAGGTGAAGCTTTCTTT. This translates into CASRATGGRGEAFF.

This chain uses TRBV7-9 with TRBJ2-1, with D possibly matching TRBD2 (6 bases). The germline V and J ends were trimmed by 4 bases and 0 bases, with 13 bases remaining between them. The germline gives CDR1 SEHNR, CDR2 FQNEAQ (reference sequence). The CDR3 contains 16 residues. The CDR3 DNA reads as TGTGCCAGCAGCTCCCCGGAGGGACGCTCCTACAATGAGCAGTTCTTC. The encoded protein is CASSSPEGRSYNEQFF. The variable domain in full, completed from reference TRBV7-9 and TRBJ2-1, reads DTGVSQNPRHKITKRGQNVTFRCDPISEHNRLYWYRQTLGQGPEFLTYFQNEAQLEKSRLLSDRFSAERPKGSFSTLEIQRTEQGDSAMYLCASSSPEGRSYNEQFFGPGTRLTVL.

The chain joins TRBV10-2 to TRBJ2-3, with TRBD2 matching 12 bases. This CDR3 spans 15 amino acids. CDR1 is WSHSY and CDR2 is SAAADI in the germline V gene. Trimming cost V 7 bases and J 4 bases; bases outside gene matches: 6. The CDR3 region is CASIMTSGRPDTQYF. The CDR3 region has the DNA TGCGCCAGCATTATGACTAGCGGGAGACCAGATACGCAGTATTTT.

This clonotype was counted only a few times. One end of the junction fails to match germline, which may point to a read error. The chain couples TRBV7-7 to TRBJ2-3; maybe TRBD2 (5 bases). The germline CDR1 and CDR2 sequences are SSHAT and FNYEAQ (reference sequence). The CDR3 contains 18 residues. CDR3 sequence: CASSPGIHLEDGTDTQYF. Here the CDR3 DNA reads TGTGCTAGCAGCCCCGGGATCCATCTGGAAGATGGCACAGATACGCAGTATTTT.

This chain connects TRBV6-5 to TRBJ1-5, with D uncertain. Trimming shortened V by 0 bases and J by 3 bases, and 9 bases separated the two germline ends. This CDR3 is 15 amino acids long. Germline V gives CDR1 MNHEY, CDR2 SVGAGI. CDR3 DNA sequence: TGTGCCAGCAGTTACTCGTACAGAGCCAATCAGCCCCAGCATTTT. Translated, it gives CASSYSYRANQPQHF.

Comment on this clonotype: Possible read error: a much larger clone is one base away. This chain links TRBV20-1 with TRBJ2-5; D gene unclear. Trimming removed 1 base from V and 5 bases from J, with 14 bases in between. Germline CDR1 DFQATT, CDR2 SNEGSKA (reference sequence). The CDR3 is made up of 14 amino acids. CDR3: CSARAPGHGETQYF. The CDR3 DNA reads TGCAGTGCTAGAGCCCCAGGTCACGGGGAGACCCAGTACTTC.

The rearrangement links TRBV11-3 to TRBJ2-1, with D perhaps matching TRBD2 (6 bases). Germline V gene sequence: CDR1 SGHNT, CDR2 YENEEA. The V and J ends lost 2 bases and 12 bases respectively, with 14 bases between them. CDR3 length: 13 amino acids. CDR3 in DNA: TGTGCCAGCAGCTTACCCCGCAGCGGGTGGCAGTTCTTC. Its protein product is CASSLPRSGWQFF.

In the case of this clonotype: A much larger clone differs from this one at a single base, so this may be a read error. The chain carries TRBV4-3 and TRBJ1-4; no clear D gene. This CDR3 comprises 17 residues. Germline-derived CDR1 and CDR2 are LGHNA and YSLEER. The CDR3: CARSQDAAKSTNEKLFF. The CDR3 DNA reads TGCGCCCGCAGCCAAGATGCCGCTAAATCAACTAATGAAAAACTGTTTTTT.